The rows below give T cell receptor beta chains drawn from one sample of a study of identical twins. In TCRdb, the 5' RACE reads were re-called with MiXCR into one record per CDR3 protein. The table lists approximately 490,000 distinct CDR3 sequences, about 22% of them singletons. The same specimen was also included in a second study, on yellow fever vaccine responses in identical twins.

The source material was CD4+ T cells sorted from blood. These TCRs come from a woman aged 18-29 years in good health. CDR3s include the opening cysteine and the closing phenylalanine or tryptophan. D genes are given only for firm matches. Expanded clones get a size class; other rows say once, few or many, or leave the size out.

d_call,j_call,clone_size,v_call,cdr3_aa,cdr3_nt
-,TRBJ2-1,few,TRBV10-3,CAIRDSGEINEQFF,TGTGCCATCAGGGATTCCGGGGAAATCAATGAGCAGTTCTTC
-,TRBJ1-1,few,TRBV12-3/TRBV12-4,CANTVESRRNTEAFF,TGTGCCAATACGGTCGAGAGCAGGCGAAACACTGAAGCTTTCTTT
-,TRBJ2-3,few,TRBV28,CASSFRGGTQYF,TGTGCCAGCAGTTTCCGGGGCGGTACGCAGTATTTT
-,TRBJ1-6,few,TRBV10-2,CASSESPGLGNSPLHF,TGCGCCAGCAGTGAATCCCCGGGACTGGGTAATTCACCCCTCCACTTT
-,TRBJ1-2,few,TRBV14,CASSPASAYGYTF,TGTGCCAGCAGCCCGGCCTCAGCCTATGGCTACACCTTC
TRBD1,TRBJ2-1,few,TRBV5-1,CASSSGDRAVYNEQFF,TGCGCCAGCAGCTCAGGGGACAGGGCCGTATACAATGAGCAGTTCTTC
-,TRBJ1-3,-,TRBV5-5,CASSLASRVPRGNTIYF,TGTGCCAGCAGCTTGGCCTCGCGAGTCCCTAGGGGAAACACCATATATTTT
TRBD2,TRBJ2-7,few,TRBV20-1,CSAHGLAKNSYEQYF,TGCAGTGCCCACGGACTAGCGAAAAACTCCTACGAGCAGTACTTC
-,TRBJ1-6,-,TRBV28,CASSFGRGGNSPLHF,TGTGCCAGCAGTTTTGGCAGAGGGGGTAATTCACCCCTCCACTTT
TRBD2,TRBJ2-1,-,TRBV7-8,CASTTGTIDYNEQFF,TGTGCCAGCACCACCGGGACTATCGACTACAATGAGCAGTTCTTC
-,TRBJ2-3,-,TRBV12-3/TRBV12-4,CASSLNGMDTQYF,TGTGCCAGCAGTTTGAACGGGATGGATACGCAGTATTTT
-,TRBJ2-2,few,TRBV20-1,CSASSLPTGELFF,TGCAGTGCCAGTAGTCTGCCTACCGGGGAGCTGTTTTTT
-,TRBJ2-1,-,TRBV20-1,CSATQGPSYNEQFF,TGCAGTGCTACACAGGGTCCCTCCTACAATGAGCAGTTCTTC
TRBD1,TRBJ1-3,few,TRBV5-1,CASSYGTAGNTIYF,TGCGCCAGCAGTTATGGGACAGCTGGAAACACCATATATTTT
-,TRBJ2-6,-,TRBV24-1,CATSGTAGANVLTF,TGTGCCACCAGTGGGACAGCTGGGGCCAACGTCCTGACTTTC